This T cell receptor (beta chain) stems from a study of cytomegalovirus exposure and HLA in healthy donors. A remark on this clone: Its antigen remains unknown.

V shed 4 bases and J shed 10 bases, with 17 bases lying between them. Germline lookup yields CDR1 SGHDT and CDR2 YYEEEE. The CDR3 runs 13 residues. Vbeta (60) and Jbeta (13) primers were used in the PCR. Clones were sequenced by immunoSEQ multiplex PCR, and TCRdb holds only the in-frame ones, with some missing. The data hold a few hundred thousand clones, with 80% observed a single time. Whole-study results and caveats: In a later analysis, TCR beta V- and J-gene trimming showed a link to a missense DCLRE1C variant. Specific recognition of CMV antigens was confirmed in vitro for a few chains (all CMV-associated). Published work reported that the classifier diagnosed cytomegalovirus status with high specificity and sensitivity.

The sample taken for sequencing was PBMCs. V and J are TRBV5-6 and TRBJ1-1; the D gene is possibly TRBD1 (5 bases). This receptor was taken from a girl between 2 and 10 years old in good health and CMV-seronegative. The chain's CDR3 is CASSLLGGVTAFF. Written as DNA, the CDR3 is TGTGCCAGCAGCCTCCTCGGGGGGGTAACAGCTTTCTTT. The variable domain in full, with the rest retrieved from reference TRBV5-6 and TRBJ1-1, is DAGVTQSPTHLIKTRGQQVTLRCSPKSGHDTVSWYQQALGQGPQFIFQYYEEEERQRGNFPDRFSGHQFPNYSSELNVNALLLGDSALYLCASSLLGGVTAFFGQGTRLTVV.